This section outlines one T cell receptor (beta chain) sequence together with its context. Its antigen is as yet unknown. The data were obtained in a study of early T cells in non-severe SARS-CoV-2 infection. Study-wide background: Alpha and beta chains were unpaired, from unsorted whole-blood bulk RNA.

Germline assignment: CDR1 MNHEY and CDR2 SMNVEV (reference sequence). This CDR3 is 14 amino acids long. V was trimmed by 6 bases and J by 3 bases, leaving 15 bases between them. General study results and limits: VDJdb-based annotation leaned toward anti-spike CD8 responses and missed private and CD4 specificities.

Individually, cDNA molecules had unique molecular identifiers attached to them. In TCRdb, the 5' RACE reads were re-called with MiXCR into one record per CDR3 protein. This sample has tens of thousands of distinct CDR3 sequences, with 9% to 15% found just once. The V and J genes are TRBV27 and TRBJ2-7; D possibly corresponds to TRBD1 (6 bases). The receptor comes from an adult who was a healthcare worker with PCR-confirmed SARS-CoV-2 infection or an uninfected control (not recorded which). Material: whole blood. Here the CDR3 DNA reads TGTGCCAGCAGCCCCCCGGGACACCGCTACGAGCAGTACTTC. It is translated as CASSPPGHRYEQYF.